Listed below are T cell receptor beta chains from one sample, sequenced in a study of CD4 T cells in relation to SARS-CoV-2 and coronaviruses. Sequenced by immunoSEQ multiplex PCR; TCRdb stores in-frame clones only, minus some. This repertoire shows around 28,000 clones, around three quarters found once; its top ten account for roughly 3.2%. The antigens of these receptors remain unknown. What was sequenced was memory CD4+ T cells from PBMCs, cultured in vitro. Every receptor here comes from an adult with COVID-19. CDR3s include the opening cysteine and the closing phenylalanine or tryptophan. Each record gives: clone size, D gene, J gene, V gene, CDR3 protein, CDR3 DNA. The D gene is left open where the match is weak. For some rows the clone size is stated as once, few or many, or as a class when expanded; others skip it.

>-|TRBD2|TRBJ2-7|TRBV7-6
CASSRKVGREVGEQYF
TGTGCCAGCAGCCGAAAGGTGGGGCGGGAGGTGGGAGAGCAGTACTTC
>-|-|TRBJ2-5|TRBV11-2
CASSLPFRRGQTQYF
TGTGCCAGCAGCTTACCCTTCAGAAGGGGCCAGACCCAGTACTTC
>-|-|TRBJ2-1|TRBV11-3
CASSQSPGTYNEQFF
TGTGCCAGCAGCCAGTCGCCGGGCACTTACAATGAGCAGTTCTTC
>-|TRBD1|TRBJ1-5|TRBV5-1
CARWDRGPGQPQHF
TGCGCCAGGTGGGACAGGGGGCCCGGGCAGCCCCAGCATTTT
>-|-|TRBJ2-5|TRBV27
CATFGWGHGRETQYF
TGTGCCACATTTGGGTGGGGGCACGGGCGAGAGACCCAGTACTTC
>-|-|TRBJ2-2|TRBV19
CASSRVRLSNTGELFF
TGTGCCAGTAGCCGGGTCCGATTATCGAACACCGGGGAGCTGTTTTTT
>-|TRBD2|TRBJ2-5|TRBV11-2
CASSAPGTRRQETQYF
TGTGCCAGCAGCGCGCCCGGGACTAGGAGACAAGAGACCCAGTACTTC
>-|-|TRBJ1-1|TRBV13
CASSKRTAMNTEAFF
TGTGCCAGCAGTAAAAGGACAGCCATGAACACTGAAGCTTTCTTT
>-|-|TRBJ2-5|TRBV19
CASSIGGPHSGKETQYF
TGTGCCAGTAGTATAGGTGGCCCCCATAGCGGAAAAGAGACCCAGTACTTC
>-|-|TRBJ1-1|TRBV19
CASSIQGRSTEAFF
TGTGCCAGTAGTATACAGGGGCGGAGCACTGAAGCTTTCTTT
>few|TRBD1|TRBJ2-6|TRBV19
CAAGQGSSGANVLTF
TGTGCCGCCGGACAGGGGAGCTCTGGGGCCAACGTCCTGACTTTC
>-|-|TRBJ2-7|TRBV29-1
CSVELVGTSYEQYF
TGCAGCGTTGAGCTTGTGGGGACCTCCTACGAGCAGTACTTC
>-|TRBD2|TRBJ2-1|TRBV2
CASIGLAGNNEQFF
TGTGCCAGCATCGGACTAGCGGGAAACAATGAGCAGTTCTTC
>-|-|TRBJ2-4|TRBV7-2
CASSLNRRNIQYF
TGTGCCAGCAGCTTAAACAGGAGAAACATTCAGTACTTC
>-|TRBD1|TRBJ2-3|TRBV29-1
CSVEDRLHTDTQYF
TGCAGCGTGGAGGACAGGCTCCACACAGATACGCAGTATTTT
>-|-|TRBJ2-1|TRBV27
CASSLSGSYNEQFF
TGTGCCAGCAGTTTATCTGGTTCCTACAATGAGCAGTTCTTC
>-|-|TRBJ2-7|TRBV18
CASSPRQVSYEQYF
TGTGCCAGCTCACCCCGACAGGTCTCCTACGAGCAGTACTTC
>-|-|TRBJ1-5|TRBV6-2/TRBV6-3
CASSYSNNQPQHF
TGTGCCAGCAGTTACTCGAATAATCAGCCCCAGCATTTT
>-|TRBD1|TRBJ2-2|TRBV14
CASSTRDRVNTGELFF
TGTGCCAGCAGCACCCGGGACAGGGTGAACACCGGGGAGCTGTTTTTT
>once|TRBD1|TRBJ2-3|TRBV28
CASRGARDRGTDTQYF
TGTGCCAGCAGGGGAGCCCGGGACAGGGGCACAGATACGCAGTATTTT
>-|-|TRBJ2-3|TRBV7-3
CASSPNGDTQYF
TGTGCCAGCAGCCCAAATGGGGATACGCAGTATTTT
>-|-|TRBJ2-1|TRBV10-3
CAIAGRSSYNEQFF
TGTGCCATCGCGGGCAGGAGCTCCTACAATGAGCAGTTCTTC
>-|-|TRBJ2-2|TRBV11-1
CASSLLWAPGELFF
TGTGCCAGCAGCTTACTATGGGCGCCCGGGGAGCTGTTTTTT
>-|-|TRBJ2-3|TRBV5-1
CASSFGQYTSTDTQYF
TGCGCCAGCAGCTTTGGACAGTATACTAGCACAGATACGCAGTATTTT
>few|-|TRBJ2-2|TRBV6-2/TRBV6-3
CASSYTDTGELFF
TGTGCCAGCAGTTACACGGACACCGGGGAGCTGTTTTTT
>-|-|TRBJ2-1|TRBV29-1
CSVEAGSVNEQFF
TGCAGCGTTGAAGCGGGTAGCGTCAATGAGCAGTTCTTC
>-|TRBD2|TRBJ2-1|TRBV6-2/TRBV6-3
CASSYAGEYNEQFF
TGTGCCAGCAGTTATGCGGGAGAGTACAATGAGCAGTTCTTC
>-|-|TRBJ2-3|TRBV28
CASSLPPGITDTQYF
TGTGCCAGCAGCCTACCTCCAGGGATTACAGATACGCAGTATTTT
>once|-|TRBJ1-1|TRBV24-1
CATSDSTPGGSTEAFF
TGTGCCACCAGTGATTCCACACCCGGGGGGAGCACTGAAGCTTTCTTT
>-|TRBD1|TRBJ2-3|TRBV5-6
CASSHNRGLRDTQYF
TGTGCCAGCAGCCACAACAGGGGGTTACGGGATACGCAGTATTTT
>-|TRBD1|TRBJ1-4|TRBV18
CASSPLQGLGEKLFF
TGTGCCAGCTCACCACTACAGGGGTTGGGTGAAAAACTGTTTTTT
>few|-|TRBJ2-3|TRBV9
CASSVARTDTQYF
TGTGCCAGCAGCGTAGCACGGACAGATACGCAGTATTTT
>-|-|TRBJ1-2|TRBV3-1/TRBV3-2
CASSPGEFYGYTF
TGTGCCAGCAGCCCCGGGGAGTTCTATGGCTACACCTTC
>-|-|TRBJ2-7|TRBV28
CASSFQGGFSYEQYF
TGTGCCAGCAGTTTCCAAGGTGGGTTCTCCTACGAGCAGTACTTC
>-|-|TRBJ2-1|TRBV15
CATRAAGSYNEQFF
TGTGCCACCAGAGCAGCAGGCTCCTACAATGAGCAGTTCTTC
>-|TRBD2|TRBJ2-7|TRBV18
CASSLTSGYEQYF
TGTGCCAGCTCGCTGACTAGCGGCTACGAGCAGTACTTC
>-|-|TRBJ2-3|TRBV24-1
CATSDFKGIQYF
TGTGCCACCAGTGATTTTAAGGGGATTCAGTATTTT
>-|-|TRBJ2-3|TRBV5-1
CASSPASEDTDTQYF
TGCGCCAGCAGCCCGGCTAGCGAGGACACAGATACGCAGTATTTT
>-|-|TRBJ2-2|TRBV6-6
CASSIGGGELFF
TGTGCCAGCAGTATTGGGGGCGGGGAGCTGTTTTTT
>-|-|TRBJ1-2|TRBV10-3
CAISDNDYGYTF
TGTGCCATCAGCGACAACGACTATGGCTACACCTTC
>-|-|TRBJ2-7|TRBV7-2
CASSSYWGRRSFEQYF
TGTGCCAGCAGCTCCTACTGGGGCAGACGGAGCTTCGAGCAGTACTTC
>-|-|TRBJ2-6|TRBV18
CASSSGDIAGANVLTF
TGTGCCAGCTCATCGGGAGACATTGCCGGGGCCAATGTCCTGACTTTC
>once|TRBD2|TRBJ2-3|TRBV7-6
CASSLRRESTDTQYF
TGTGCCAGCAGCTTAAGGCGGGAGAGCACAGATACGCAGTATTTT
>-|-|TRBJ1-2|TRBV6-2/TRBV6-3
CASSELHLYGYTF
TGTGCCAGCAGTGAGCTCCACTTGTATGGCTACACCTTC
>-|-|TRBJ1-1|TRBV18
CASSLDKNTEAFF
TGTGCCAGCTCACTTGACAAGAACACTGAAGCTTTCTTT
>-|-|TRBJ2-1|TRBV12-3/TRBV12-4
CASSLFVASEQFF
TGTGCCAGCAGTTTATTCGTAGCGAGTGAGCAGTTCTTC
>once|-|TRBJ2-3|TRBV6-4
CASSPDGTNTDTQYF
TGTGCCAGCAGCCCGGATGGGACAAACACAGATACGCAGTATTTT
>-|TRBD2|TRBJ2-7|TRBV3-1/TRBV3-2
CASSQGGSLSYEQYF
TGTGCCAGCAGCCAAGGCGGGAGCCTCTCCTACGAGCAGTACTTC
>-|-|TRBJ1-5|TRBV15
CATSLPQFNQPQHF
TGTGCCACCAGCTTGCCACAGTTCAATCAGCCCCAGCATTTT
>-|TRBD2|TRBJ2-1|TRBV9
CASSVTSGNNEQFF
TGTGCCAGCAGCGTAACTAGCGGTAACAATGAGCAGTTCTTC
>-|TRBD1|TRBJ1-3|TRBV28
CASSLFGWGTGVSGNTIYF
TGTGCCAGCAGTTTATTTGGGTGGGGGACAGGGGTCTCTGGAAACACCATATATTTT
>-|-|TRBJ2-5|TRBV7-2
CASSFGVQETQYF
TGTGCCAGCAGCTTCGGGGTTCAAGAGACCCAGTACTTC
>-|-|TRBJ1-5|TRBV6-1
CASSESANQPQHF
TGTGCCAGCAGTGAATCGGCGAATCAGCCCCAGCATTTT
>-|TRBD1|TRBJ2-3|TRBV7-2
CASNTGVSDTQYF
TGTGCCAGCAACACAGGGGTATCAGATACGCAGTATTTT
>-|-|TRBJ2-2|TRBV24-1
CATSDLRETGELFF
TGTGCCACCAGTGATTTGCGGGAGACCGGGGAGCTGTTTTTT
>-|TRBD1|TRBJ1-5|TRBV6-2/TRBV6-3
CASSWGTDSNQPQHF
TGTGCCAGCAGTTGGGGGACAGATAGCAATCAGCCCCAGCATTTT
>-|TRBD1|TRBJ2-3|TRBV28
CASSPRTGRKGKFTDTQYF
TGTGCCAGCAGTCCACGGACAGGGCGAAAAGGGAAGTTCACAGATACGCAGTATTTT
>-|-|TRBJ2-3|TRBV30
CAWSDGDTDTQYF
TGTGCCTGGAGTGATGGGGACACAGATACGCAGTATTTT
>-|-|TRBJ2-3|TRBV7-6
CASSQAAGSTDTQYF
TGTGCCAGCAGCCAGGCCGCGGGAAGCACAGATACGCAGTATTTT